Listed below are T cell receptor beta chains from one sample, sequenced in a study of blood T cell repertoires in COVID-19. Sequencing used immunoSEQ multiplex PCR; TCRdb keeps in-frame clones, though not all of them. Among approximately 250,000 clones listed, 70% to 90% were seen once. Sequencing input: PBMCs or T cells enriched from blood (not recorded which). The receptors stem from a woman aged 25 to 45 with acute COVID-19. Both conserved end residues are part of each CDR3. The D gene is left open where the match is weak. Size is omitted from some rows. Given values are once, few, many or a class for expanded clones.

d_gene: TRBD1
v_gene: TRBV27
abundance: -
j_gene: TRBJ1-1
CDR3nt: TGTGCCAGCAGGAGACAGGGGCCCGTGAACACTGAAGCTTTCTTT
CDR3aa: CASRRQGPVNTEAFF

d_gene: -
v_gene: TRBV21-1
abundance: -
j_gene: TRBJ2-7
CDR3nt: TGTGCCAGCAGCAGCGGAGAATACGAGCAGTACTTC
CDR3aa: CASSSGEYEQYF

d_gene: -
v_gene: TRBV28
abundance: -
j_gene: TRBJ1-4
CDR3nt: TGTGCCAGCAGTTTTTCCCAGGATGAAAAACTGTTTTTT
CDR3aa: CASSFSQDEKLFF

d_gene: -
v_gene: TRBV11-2
abundance: -
j_gene: TRBJ2-1
CDR3nt: TGTGCCAGCAGCCCGTTCGAGGGCTCCTACAATGAGCAGTTCTTC
CDR3aa: CASSPFEGSYNEQFF

d_gene: -
v_gene: TRBV5-8
abundance: -
j_gene: TRBJ2-1
CDR3nt: TGTGCCAGCAGCTTGACGGCTCCCCAGGGTTACAATGAGCAGTTCTTC
CDR3aa: CASSLTAPQGYNEQFF

d_gene: TRBD1
v_gene: TRBV5-6
abundance: -
j_gene: TRBJ2-3
CDR3nt: TGTGCCAGCAGCTTTCGGGGGGACAGGGTGACAGATACGCAGTATTTT
CDR3aa: CASSFRGDRVTDTQYF

d_gene: -
v_gene: TRBV5-1
abundance: -
j_gene: TRBJ2-5
CDR3nt: TGCGCCAGCAGCTTGCAGAACAAAGAGACCCAGTACTTC
CDR3aa: CASSLQNKETQYF

d_gene: -
v_gene: TRBV7-2
abundance: -
j_gene: TRBJ1-2
CDR3nt: TGTGCCAGCAGCTTGATGACAGGCGTTAACTATGGCTACACCTTC
CDR3aa: CASSLMTGVNYGYTF

d_gene: -
v_gene: TRBV6-5
abundance: -
j_gene: TRBJ2-2
CDR3nt: TGTGCCAGCAGTTACAGAGGCTACTCGACCGGGGAGCTGTTTTTT
CDR3aa: CASSYRGYSTGELFF

d_gene: TRBD1
v_gene: TRBV9
abundance: -
j_gene: TRBJ1-3
CDR3nt: TGTGCCAGCAGCGTAGCCCCTGGGGGACAGGGTAGCAACACCATATATTTT
CDR3aa: CASSVAPGGQGSNTIYF

d_gene: TRBD1
v_gene: TRBV30
abundance: -
j_gene: TRBJ1-1
CDR3nt: TGTGCCTGTTCCGGGACAGTGAGCACTGAAGCTTTCTTT
CDR3aa: CACSGTVSTEAFF

d_gene: -
v_gene: TRBV10-3
abundance: -
j_gene: TRBJ1-4
CDR3nt: TGTGCCATCAGGGCAGATCAGGGTGAAAAACTGTTTTTT
CDR3aa: CAIRADQGEKLFF

d_gene: TRBD1
v_gene: TRBV7-9
abundance: -
j_gene: TRBJ1-2
CDR3nt: TGTGCCAGCAGCCAAACAGGGGACGGCTACACCTTC
CDR3aa: CASSQTGDGYTF

d_gene: -
v_gene: TRBV18
abundance: -
j_gene: TRBJ1-1
CDR3nt: TGTGCCAGCTCACCAGGTCAAGGGGTGAACACTGAAGCTTTCTTT
CDR3aa: CASSPGQGVNTEAFF

d_gene: -
v_gene: TRBV3-1/TRBV3-2
abundance: -
j_gene: TRBJ2-7
CDR3nt: TGTGCCAGCAGCCAAGAATCAGGGTACTACGAGCAGTACTTC
CDR3aa: CASSQESGYYEQYF

d_gene: TRBD2
v_gene: TRBV5-4
abundance: -
j_gene: TRBJ2-1
CDR3nt: TGTGCCAGCAGCTTGGCCGGGACTAGCGGGAGCAATGAGCAGTTCTTC
CDR3aa: CASSLAGTSGSNEQFF

d_gene: TRBD1
v_gene: TRBV28
abundance: -
j_gene: TRBJ1-2
CDR3nt: TGTGCCAGCAGTTTTGGACAGGGGCTTGGCTACACCTTC
CDR3aa: CASSFGQGLGYTF

d_gene: -
v_gene: TRBV21-1
abundance: -
j_gene: TRBJ2-2
CDR3nt: TGTGCCAGCACGACAGGGAATAAGACCGGGGAGCTGTTTTTT
CDR3aa: CASTTGNKTGELFF

d_gene: TRBD1
v_gene: TRBV18
abundance: -
j_gene: TRBJ1-4
CDR3nt: TGTGCCAGCTCACAATCAGAGGGACAGGGTAATGAAAAACTGTTTTTT
CDR3aa: CASSQSEGQGNEKLFF

d_gene: TRBD2
v_gene: TRBV5-6
abundance: -
j_gene: TRBJ2-1
CDR3nt: TGTGCCAGCAGCGTCGGGACTACAAACTCCTACAATGAGCAGTTCTTC
CDR3aa: CASSVGTTNSYNEQFF

d_gene: -
v_gene: TRBV6-2/TRBV6-3
abundance: once
j_gene: TRBJ1-5
CDR3nt: TGTGCCAGCAGTTATTGGCAGGGGTCCTCTCAGCCCCAGCATTTT
CDR3aa: CASSYWQGSSQPQHF

d_gene: -
v_gene: TRBV13
abundance: -
j_gene: TRBJ2-7
CDR3nt: TGTGCCAGCAGCTCCGTGGGCAACGAGCAGTACTTC
CDR3aa: CASSSVGNEQYF

d_gene: -
v_gene: TRBV7-6
abundance: -
j_gene: TRBJ2-1
CDR3nt: TGTGCCAGCAGCCAAGGACTACCTACCTCCTACAATGAGCAGTTCTTC
CDR3aa: CASSQGLPTSYNEQFF

d_gene: TRBD1
v_gene: TRBV29-1
abundance: -
j_gene: TRBJ1-4
CDR3nt: TGCAGCGGGATTCTTGGGACAGGGGGAACTAATGAAAAACTGTTTTTT
CDR3aa: CSGILGTGGTNEKLFF

d_gene: -
v_gene: TRBV4-3
abundance: once
j_gene: TRBJ1-5
CDR3nt: TGCGCCAGCAGCCAAGAGCGAGATAGCAATCAGCCCCAGCATTTT
CDR3aa: CASSQERDSNQPQHF

d_gene: TRBD1
v_gene: TRBV7-6
abundance: -
j_gene: TRBJ1-1
CDR3nt: TGTGCCAGCAGCTCGGGGGGACAGGGAGGCACTGAAGCTTTCTTT
CDR3aa: CASSSGGQGGTEAFF

d_gene: TRBD1
v_gene: TRBV18
abundance: -
j_gene: TRBJ1-2
CDR3nt: TGTGCCAGCTCACCAAGGCAGGGGGACTATGGCTACACCTTC
CDR3aa: CASSPRQGDYGYTF

d_gene: -
v_gene: TRBV4-1
abundance: -
j_gene: TRBJ2-3
CDR3nt: TGCGCCAGCAGCCAAGATAACAGACGCACAGATACGCAGTATTTT
CDR3aa: CASSQDNRRTDTQYF

d_gene: TRBD1
v_gene: TRBV28
abundance: -
j_gene: TRBJ1-1
CDR3nt: TGTGCCAGCAGGTCATACCGGACAGGGTATAACACTGAAGCTTTCTTT
CDR3aa: CASRSYRTGYNTEAFF

d_gene: -
v_gene: TRBV7-9
abundance: few
j_gene: TRBJ1-5
CDR3nt: TGTGCCAGCAGCTTGGAGGGGCAGCCCCAGCATTTT
CDR3aa: CASSLEGQPQHF

d_gene: TRBD1
v_gene: TRBV6-4
abundance: -
j_gene: TRBJ2-2
CDR3nt: TGTGCCAGCAGCCCGACAGGGGGCGACACCGGGGAGCTGTTTTTT
CDR3aa: CASSPTGGDTGELFF

d_gene: -
v_gene: TRBV28
abundance: once
j_gene: TRBJ1-1
CDR3nt: TGTGCCAGCAGCCCCTCACCCCCGGGGAACACTGAAGCTTTCTTT
CDR3aa: CASSPSPPGNTEAFF

d_gene: -
v_gene: TRBV18
abundance: once
j_gene: TRBJ2-7
CDR3nt: TGTGCCAGCTCACCACCTGTGGGGCCCTCCTACGAGCAGTACTTC
CDR3aa: CASSPPVGPSYEQYF

d_gene: TRBD2
v_gene: TRBV5-4
abundance: -
j_gene: TRBJ2-1
CDR3nt: TGTGCCAGCAGCCTGGGCGCTAGCGGGAGCCGTGAGCAGTTCTTC
CDR3aa: CASSLGASGSREQFF

d_gene: TRBD2
v_gene: TRBV11-3
abundance: -
j_gene: TRBJ2-3
CDR3nt: TGTGCCAGCAGCTTAGTTAGCGGGAGTAGCACAGATACGCAGTATTTT
CDR3aa: CASSLVSGSSTDTQYF

d_gene: TRBD2
v_gene: TRBV3-1/TRBV3-2
abundance: -
j_gene: TRBJ2-2
CDR3nt: TGTGCCAGCGGGGCCCCGGGACTAGCACTGTTCGCGAACACCGGGGAGCTGTTTTTT
CDR3aa: CASGAPGLALFANTGELFF

d_gene: -
v_gene: TRBV27
abundance: -
j_gene: TRBJ1-2
CDR3nt: TGTGCCAGCAGTTTAACACAGGATCTTAGCTACACCTTC
CDR3aa: CASSLTQDLSYTF

d_gene: -
v_gene: TRBV2
abundance: -
j_gene: TRBJ2-2
CDR3nt: TGTGCCAGCAGTGGAGTGAACACCGGGGAGCTGTTTTTT
CDR3aa: CASSGVNTGELFF

d_gene: -
v_gene: TRBV28
abundance: -
j_gene: TRBJ1-4
CDR3nt: TGTGCCAGCATAAGCTGGACTAATGAAAAACTGTTTTTT
CDR3aa: CASISWTNEKLFF

d_gene: -
v_gene: TRBV28
abundance: -
j_gene: TRBJ2-7
CDR3nt: TGTGCCAGCAGGCACACCCGGGGGGCGGACGACGAGCAGTACTTC
CDR3aa: CASRHTRGADDEQYF

d_gene: -
v_gene: TRBV27
abundance: once
j_gene: TRBJ2-6
CDR3nt: TGTGCCAGCAGATCAGAGGCCAACGTCCTGACTTTC
CDR3aa: CASRSEANVLTF

d_gene: TRBD2
v_gene: TRBV15
abundance: -
j_gene: TRBJ2-7
CDR3nt: TGTGCCACCAGCAGCACCGGGACTAGCGACTCCTACGAGCAGTACTTC
CDR3aa: CATSSTGTSDSYEQYF